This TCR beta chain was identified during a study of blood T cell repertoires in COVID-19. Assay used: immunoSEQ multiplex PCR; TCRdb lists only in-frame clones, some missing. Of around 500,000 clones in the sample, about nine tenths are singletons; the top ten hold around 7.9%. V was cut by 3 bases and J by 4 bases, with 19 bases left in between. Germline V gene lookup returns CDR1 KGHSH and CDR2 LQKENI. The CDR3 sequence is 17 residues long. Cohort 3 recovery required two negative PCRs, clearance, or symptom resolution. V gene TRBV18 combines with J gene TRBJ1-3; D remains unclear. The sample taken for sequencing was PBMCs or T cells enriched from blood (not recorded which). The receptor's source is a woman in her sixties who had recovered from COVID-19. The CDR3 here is CASSPSPTLLFGNTIYF. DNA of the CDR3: TGTGCCAGCTCACCGAGCCCAACGCTACTCTTCGGAAACACCATATATTTT.